This T cell receptor (beta chain) was observed in a study of blood T cells in healthy people across ages. Study-wide points: Bulk PBMC profiling left naive and antigen-experienced comparisons inconclusive. Naive T cell percentage showed a strong correlation with TCR beta diversity.

A word on this clonotype: Its specificity is not known.

A J-beta primer mix and a sample-barcoded 5' primer were used in a second PCR of about 7 to 12 cycles. MiXCR, run by TCRdb on the 5' RACE reads, gives a single entry per CDR3 protein. The sample has 730,000 or so distinct CDR3 sequences, approximately 40% seen once. The length of the CDR3 is 16 residues. Germline CDR1 and CDR2: MNHEY and SVGEGT. V was pared by 0 bases and J by 2 bases, with 6 bases of the junction left unmatched. The rearrangement uses TRBV6-2 or TRBV6-3 and TRBJ2-7; 8 bases map to TRBD1. The TCR sequence derives from a man aged 80 or over in good health. The sequenced sample consisted of blood. CDR3 sequence reads: CASSYSPGQVAYEQYF. The CDR3 nucleotides read TGTGCCAGCAGTTACTCACCGGGACAGGTGGCCTACGAGCAGTACTTC.